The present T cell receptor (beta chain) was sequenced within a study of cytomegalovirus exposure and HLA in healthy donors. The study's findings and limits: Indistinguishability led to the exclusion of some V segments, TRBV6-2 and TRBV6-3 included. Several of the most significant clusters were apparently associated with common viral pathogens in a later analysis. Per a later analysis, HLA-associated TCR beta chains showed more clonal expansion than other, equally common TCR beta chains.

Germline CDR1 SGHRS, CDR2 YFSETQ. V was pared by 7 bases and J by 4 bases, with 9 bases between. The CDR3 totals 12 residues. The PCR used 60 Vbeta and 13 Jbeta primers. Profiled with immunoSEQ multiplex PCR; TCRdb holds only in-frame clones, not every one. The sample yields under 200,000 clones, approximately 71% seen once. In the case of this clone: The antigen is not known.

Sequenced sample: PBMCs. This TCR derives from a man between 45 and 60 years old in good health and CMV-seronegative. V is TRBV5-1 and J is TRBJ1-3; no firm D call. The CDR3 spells CASGPEGNTIYF. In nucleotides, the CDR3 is TGCGCCAGCGGCCCTGAAGGAAACACCATATATTTT.